Shown below are 32 T cell receptor beta chains from a single sample sequenced in a study of blood T cell repertoires in COVID-19. Profiling relied on immunoSEQ multiplex PCR, and the TCRdb table lists in-frame clones only, not all of them. The table records 170,000 or so clones, around 87% of them present only once. Sequencing was done on a sample of peripheral blood. These receptors were collected from a man between 35 and 55 years old with active or convalescent COVID-19.

This chain uses TRBV7-9 with TRBJ2-1; no clear D gene. V was cut by 5 bases and J by 7 bases, with 9 bases left in between. Per germline, CDR1 SEHNR and CDR2 FQNEAQ (reference sequence). The CDR3 totals 12 residues. CDR3 DNA sequence: TGTGCCAGCAGCGGGTGGGCAAATGAGCAGTTCTTC. It is translated as CASSGWANEQFF. Full variable domain (rest looked up from reference TRBV7-9 and TRBJ2-1): DTGVSQNPRHKITKRGQNVTFRCDPISEHNRLYWYRQTLGQGPEFLTYFQNEAQLEKSRLLSDRFSAERPKGSFSTLEIQRTEQGDSAMYLCASSGWANEQFFGPGTRLTVL.

The V call is TRBV24-1, the J call TRBJ1-5; TRBD1 matches 9 bases. CDR1 KGHDR and CDR2 SFDVKD come from the germline V gene. The CDR3 contains 16 residues. V trimming: 11 bases; J trimming: 0 bases; junction bases outside the gene matches: 10. In DNA, the CDR3 is TGTGCCAACACAACCGGGACAGGGCATAGCAATCAGCCCCAGCATTTT. Translated, it gives CANTTGTGHSNQPQHF.

This sequence joins TRBV15 and TRBJ2-7; perhaps TRBD2 as D (6 bases). Trimming took off 0 bases at V and 2 bases at J, with 11 bases between the two ends. The CDR3 contains 15 residues. Germline V gene lookup returns CDR1 LNHNV and CDR2 YYDKDF (reference sequence). The CDR3 region is CATSRDLGGAYEQYF. The CDR3 DNA follows: TGTGCCACCAGCAGAGATTTGGGGGGAGCCTACGAGCAGTACTTC. The complete variable domain, with remaining parts taken from reference TRBV15 and TRBJ2-7, reads DAMVIQNPRYQVTQFGKPVTLSCSQTLNHNVMYWYQQKSSQAPKLLFHYYDKDFNNEADTPDNFQSRRPNTSFCFLDIRSPGLGDTAMYLCATSRDLGGAYEQYFGPGTRLTVT.

The chain recombines TRBV28 with TRBJ1-1; D remains ambiguous. There are 15 residues in the CDR3. V was trimmed by 4 bases and J by 3 bases, leaving 15 bases between them. Germline V gene sequence: CDR1 MDHEN, CDR2 SYDVKM. The CDR3 region has the DNA TGTGCCAGCAGTTATGGCCTATCGGGGTACACTGAAGCTTTCTTT. This encodes CASSYGLSGYTEAFF.

The chain carries TRBV7-2 and TRBJ1-1; D might be TRBD1 (6 bases). With 1 base removed from V and 0 bases from J, the gap between germline ends came to 9 bases. Germline loops: CDR1 SGHTA, CDR2 FQGNSA. CDR3 size: 15 residues. DNA of the CDR3: TGTGCCAGCAGCTTAGTAACAGGGCTGAACACTGAAGCTTTCTTT. Its protein is CASSLVTGLNTEAFF.

The chain combines TRBV9 with TRBJ1-6; no definite D call. The CDR3 is 13 residues long. V shed 4 bases and J shed 9 bases, with 11 bases lying between them. The germline gives CDR1 SGDLS, CDR2 YYNGEE. DNA for the CDR3: TGTGCCAGCAGCCCTCAGACTGGTTCACCCCTCCACTTT. It encodes CASSPQTGSPLHF.

This clone was seen a single time. The chain has TRBV7-2 and TRBJ1-4; no clear D. The CDR3 covers 15 residues. Germline V gene lookup returns CDR1 SGHTA and CDR2 FQGNSA. With 4 bases removed from V and 8 bases from J, the gap between germline ends came to 17 bases. The CDR3 DNA reads TGTGCCAGCAGCTCTACCGGGTCATACGGGGAAAAACTGTTTTTT. Translated, it gives CASSSTGSYGEKLFF.

This clone appeared a single time. V usage is TRBV18 and J usage is TRBJ1-2, with D possibly matching TRBD1 (5 bases). V was cut by 2 bases and J by 0 bases, with 7 bases left in between. Germline CDR1 reads KGHSH; CDR2 reads LQKENI. The CDR3 has 14 amino acids. CDR3 in DNA: TGTGCCAGCTCACCAACAGGACCTAACTATGGCTACACCTTC. This sequence encodes CASSPTGPNYGYTF. The full variable domain, its missing parts supplied by reference TRBV18 and TRBJ1-2, is NAGVMQNPRHLVRRRGQEARLRCSPMKGHSHVYWYRQLPEEGLKFMVYLQKENIIDESGMPKERFSAEFPKEGPSILRIQQVVRGDSAAYFCASSPTGPNYGYTFGSGTRLTVV.

V usage is TRBV7-3 and J usage is TRBJ2-1; 7 bases map to TRBD2. This CDR3 region has 15 residues. Germline V gene sequence: CDR1 SGHTA, CDR2 FQGTGA. V lost 1 base and J lost 5; bases outside the gene matches: 5. The CDR3 here is CASSLMGLADNEQFF. In DNA, the CDR3 is TGTGCCAGCAGCTTAATGGGGCTAGCGGACAATGAGCAGTTCTTC.

V is TRBV3-1 (or the pseudogene TRBV3-2) and J is TRBJ1-1; D possibly corresponds to TRBD1 (6 bases). Germline V CDR1 and CDR2: LGHDT, YNNKEL (reference sequence). The V end lost 0 bases, the J end lost 5 bases, and 13 bases lay between the germline ends. The CDR3 is made up of 15 amino acids. The CDR3 is CASSQDQGPTTEAFF. The CDR3 nucleotides are TGTGCCAGCAGCCAAGATCAGGGGCCGACGACTGAAGCTTTCTTT.

The V call is TRBV7-8, the J call TRBJ1-1; D remains ambiguous. This CDR3 has 16 amino acids. The V gene's germline CDR1 is SGHVS and CDR2 FQNEAQ. Trimming removed 0 bases at V and 3 bases at J, with 14 bases between. The CDR3 sequence: CASSLAARAFDTEAFF. The CDR3 region has the DNA TGTGCCAGCAGCTTAGCCGCGCGGGCGTTTGACACTGAAGCTTTCTTT. Full variable domain (rest looked up from reference TRBV7-8 and TRBJ1-1): GAGVSQSPRYKVAKRGQDVALRCDPISGHVSLFWYQQALGQGPEFLTYFQNEAQLDKSGLPSDRFFAERPEGSVSTLKIQRTQQEDSAVYLCASSLAARAFDTEAFFGQGTRLTVV.

This clone was recorded only once. V and J are TRBV19 and TRBJ2-7; D perhaps matches TRBD2 (6 bases). CDR1 and CDR2 from the germline V gene are LNHDA and SQIVND (reference sequence). The CDR3 is 15 amino acids. Trimming shortened V by 6 bases and J by 2 bases, and 17 bases separated the two germline ends. The CDR3 region is CASSQRAGKTYEQYF. The CDR3 coding sequence is TGTGCCAGTAGCCAACGGGCGGGGAAAACCTACGAGCAGTACTTC.

The rearrangement uses TRBV3-1 (or the pseudogene TRBV3-2) and TRBJ2-1; 15 bases align to TRBD2. Germline V gives CDR1 LGHDT, CDR2 YNNKEL (reference sequence). Losses at the gene ends were 5 bases for V and 7 bases for J; bases not matched to a gene: 6. This CDR3 spans 16 amino acids. The CDR3 reads CASSGIGLAGGNEQFF. CDR3 bases: TGTGCCAGCAGCGGGATAGGACTAGCGGGGGGGAATGAGCAGTTCTTC.

This chain joins TRBV4-1 and TRBJ2-3; D possibly corresponds to TRBD2 (6 bases). The CDR3 spans 16 residues. The germline gives CDR1 MGHRA, CDR2 YSYEKL. Trimming stripped 1 base from V and 2 bases from J, with 13 bases between. The CDR3, as DNA: TGCGCCAGCAGCCAAGGTTTGGGCGGGAACACAGATACGCAGTATTTT. Its translation: CASSQGLGGNTDTQYF.

The genes are TRBV28 and TRBJ1-2, with a weak D call TRBD1 (5 bases). Germline V CDR1 and CDR2: MDHEN, SYDVKM. The V and J ends lost 4 bases and 8 bases respectively, with 11 bases between them. This CDR3 is built from 12 residues. The DNA of the CDR3 is TGTGCCAGCAGTTCAGGGTTACGGGGCTACACCTTC. As protein: CASSSGLRGYTF.

This clone has only a few counts. This sequence joins TRBV20-1 and TRBJ2-1; D unclear. The V end was cut by 3 bases, the J end by 5 bases, with 14 bases between. This CDR3 is built from 14 residues. Germline CDR1 is DFQATT and CDR2 is SNEGSKA (reference sequence). Written as DNA, the CDR3 is TGCAGTGCTAGTACGTCCTACGCTAACAATGAGCAGTTCTTC. Translated, it gives CSASTSYANNEQFF.

The rearrangement joins TRBV2 to TRBJ2-2; D remains ambiguous. V lost 5 bases to trimming and J lost 6 bases, with 4 bases between them. The CDR3 sequence is 11 residues long. Germline CDR1 SNHLY, CDR2 FYNNEI. The CDR3 loop is CASSNSGELFF. The CDR3 DNA reads as TGTGCCAGCAGTAACTCCGGGGAGCTGTTTTTT.

This clone was counted between two and nine times. V is TRBV27 and J is TRBJ2-2, with 8 bases fitting TRBD2. This CDR3 contains 18 residues. Germline V gives CDR1 MNHEY, CDR2 SMNVEV (reference sequence). V dropped 3 bases and J dropped 4; count of bases not matched to a gene: 13. CDR3 amino acids: CASSLFSGGGRVTGELFF. CDR3 coding DNA: TGTGCCAGCAGTTTGTTCAGTGGCGGGGGGCGCGTCACCGGGGAGCTGTTTTTT.

This clone was observed a few times. V gene TRBV28 combines with J gene TRBJ1-2; 8 bases are a match to TRBD1. V was clipped by 3 bases and J by 3 bases; unmatched bases: 3. The CDR3 spans 14 residues. CDR1 is MDHEN, CDR2 SYDVKM, per germline. As DNA, the CDR3 is TGTGCCAGCAGTTTGCCAGGGGGCTACTATGGCTACACCTTC. Translated: CASSLPGGYYGYTF.

This clone was recorded a few times. Other DNA sequences in this sample translate to the same CDR3. The chain links TRBV24-1 to TRBJ1-5; D is ambiguous. This CDR3 has 12 residues. Per the germline V gene, CDR1 is KGHDR and CDR2 is SFDVKD. The V end was cut by 1 base, the J end by 5 bases, with 2 bases between. CDR3 protein: CATSDFDQPQHF. The CDR3 DNA reads as TGTGCCACCAGTGATTTCGATCAGCCCCAGCATTTT.

J is TRBJ1-5 and V is TRBV2; D is ambiguous. Trimming stripped 6 bases from V and 3 bases from J, with 15 bases between. The CDR3 runs 15 residues. Per germline, CDR1 SNHLY and CDR2 FYNNEI. The CDR3 DNA follows: TGTGCCAGCAGCGAGGCCCCCGAGCTCAATCAGCCCCAGCATTTT. Amino acids: CASSEAPELNQPQHF.

This clone has only one observation. The rearrangement uses TRBV5-1 and TRBJ1-3; 8 nucleotides match TRBD1. Germline CDR1 is SGHRS and CDR2 is YFSETQ. The V and J ends lost 4 bases and 4 bases, in that order; junction bases with no gene match: 7. This CDR3 comprises 15 residues. The DNA for the CDR3 is TGCGCCAGCAGCCGGACAGGGCAGACAGGAAACACCATATATTTT. Its protein is CASSRTGQTGNTIYF.

The rearrangement uses TRBV9 and TRBJ2-5; D ambiguous. The CDR3 has 14 amino acids. Germline-derived CDR1 and CDR2 are SGDLS and YYNGEE. The ends were cut back, 0 bases at V and 5 bases at J, with 11 bases in the middle. In DNA form, the CDR3 reads TGTGCCAGCAGCGTAGGTCCGGAGAGCGAGACCCAGTACTTC. Translation gives CASSVGPESETQYF.

The chain combines TRBV14 with TRBJ2-7, with a weak D call TRBD2 (7 bases). Germline CDR1 and CDR2: SGHDN and FVKESK. This CDR3 has 13 amino acids. Trimming left V 3 bases short and J 2 bases short, with 8 bases between. In DNA form, the CDR3 reads TGTGCCAGCAGCCAGGGGGGGCCCTACGAGCAGTACTTC. This encodes CASSQGGPYEQYF.

In this sample, this clone turned up once. This rearrangement joins TRBV12-3 or TRBV12-4 to TRBJ2-5; D call uncertain. The CDR3 has 13 amino acids. V was shortened by 5 bases and J by 2 bases, with 9 bases between the two germline ends. The CDR3 region has the DNA TGTGCCAGCAGTGTGGGCCTTCAAGAGACCCAGTACTTC. Its translation is CASSVGLQETQYF.

The chain combines TRBV16 with TRBJ1-2, with 7 bases aligning to TRBD1. Germline CDR1 and CDR2: KGHSY and FQNENV. Unmatched junction bases numbered 11, after V lost 3 bases and J lost 4 bases. The CDR3 covers 16 residues. This CDR3 is CASSHPDRVWGYGYTF. DNA of the CDR3: TGTGCCAGCAGCCACCCCGACAGGGTTTGGGGCTATGGCTACACCTTC.

CDR3 coding DNA: TGTGCCAGCAGCTTAGTGGCAGGGGGCCTGGAGACCCAGTACTTC. Amino acids: CASSLVAGGLETQYF. J is TRBJ2-5 and V is TRBV7-6; TRBD1 matches at 8 bases. The germline V gene encodes CDR1 SGHVS and CDR2 FNYEAQ. CDR3 length: 15 amino acids. J gave up 5 bases and V 1 base, and 6 bases lay outside the gene matches.

The chain carries TRBV18 and TRBJ2-1; 7 nucleotides agree with TRBD1. CDR1 and CDR2 from the germline V gene are KGHSH and LQKENI. The length of the CDR3 is 15 residues. V shed 8 bases and J 5 bases; nucleotides not matched to a gene: 12. CDR3 in DNA: TGTGCCAGCAAAAAACCGGGACAGCTAGACAATGAGCAGTTCTTC. This codes for CASKKPGQLDNEQFF.

This chain joins TRBV19 and TRBJ2-1; D ambiguous. Trimming shortened V by 3 bases and J by 7 bases, and 10 bases separated the two germline ends. The germline V gene has CDR1 LNHDA and CDR2 SQIVND (reference sequence). The CDR3 is 13 residues long. CDR3 loop: CASSIGWANEQFF. CDR3 coding DNA: TGTGCCAGTAGTATCGGTTGGGCAAATGAGCAGTTCTTC.

V is TRBV30 and J is TRBJ1-4; D is possibly TRBD1 (5 bases). Trimming stripped 5 bases from V and 2 bases from J, with 21 bases between. This CDR3 is 17 amino acids long. Germline values: CDR1 GTSNPN, CDR2 SVGIG (reference sequence). The CDR3 here is CAWRSTGTADTNEKLFF. The CDR3 nucleotides read TGTGCCTGGCGAAGTACCGGGACTGCCGATACTAATGAAAAACTGTTTTTT.

The chain is built from TRBV30 and TRBJ1-5, with D perhaps matching TRBD1 (5 bases). The ends were cut back, 0 bases at V and 4 bases at J, with 19 bases in the middle. Germline V CDR1 and CDR2: GTSNPN, SVGIG (reference sequence). The CDR3 has 17 residues. The CDR3 protein is CAWSVAAGSFFNQPQHF. As DNA, the CDR3 is TGTGCCTGGAGTGTAGCTGCAGGGTCGTTTTTTAATCAGCCCCAGCATTTT.

V usage is TRBV27 and J usage is TRBJ1-1; TRBD1 is a possible D gene (6 bases). V dropped 2 bases and J dropped 5 bases, with 15 bases sitting between them. Germline loops: CDR1 MNHEY, CDR2 SMNVEV (reference sequence). The length of the CDR3 is 15 residues. The CDR3 is CASSLIGGAETEAFF. For the CDR3, the DNA is TGTGCCAGCAGTTTAATTGGGGGGGCCGAGACTGAAGCTTTCTTT.